Reported below is one T cell receptor (beta chain). Its specific antigen is unknown. No much larger clone exists at a distance of one base, and base qualities are not known. The germline V and J ends show losses of 4 bases and 10 bases respectively, and no gene match explains 12 bases of the junction. The CDR3 runs 13 amino acids, cysteine and phenylalanine included. The only DNA kept is the CDR3, 39 bases in frame from the first base. CDR1 and CDR2 are drawn from the germline V gene: SQVTM, ANQGSEA. The trial excluded patients who had a history of autoimmune disease or were on systemic immunosuppression. In every dose cohort, peripheral blood was drawn for TCR sequencing at baseline, cycle 4 day 1, and cycle 7 day 1. The samples were taken from a phase I, first-in-human, multicenter, open-label dose-escalation trial of ivuxolimab. Adults with locally advanced or metastatic melanoma, renal cell, hepatocellular, or head and neck squamous cell carcinoma were enrolled in the trial. CD4+ and CD8+ T cells were sorted separately from peripheral blood before TCR sequencing.

This record comes from a study of OX40 agonist ivuxolimab in advanced cancers. In terms of the full investigation: Ivuxolimab was a fully human IgG2 agonistic monoclonal antibody targeting the costimulatory receptor OX40 (CD134). Intravenous ivuxolimab was administered to patients every 2 weeks at six dose levels: 0.01, 0.1, 0.3, 1.5, 3 and 10 mg/kg. Of the roughly 52 dose-escalation patients, hepatocellular carcinoma was present in around 19, melanoma in roughly 15, renal cell carcinoma in 9 and head and neck cancer in 9. In the dose-escalation cohort, more than 75% of patients were male, and the mean age was approximately 60 years, with a range of about 23 to 80. Patients were allowed to have had prior anti-PD-1, anti-PD-L1 or anti-CTLA-4 therapy, and roughly 40% of the dose-escalation patients had been treated with checkpoint inhibitors. Partial responses occurred in three dose-escalation patients: two with cutaneous melanoma and one with hepatocellular carcinoma. Peripheral TCRbeta sequencing was intended to test whether TCR sequence diversity was altered and clonal T-cell expansion was caused by ivuxolimab. The paper reports the monotherapy dose-escalation portion (N ≈ 50 patients) of the phase I ivuxolimab trial. What the research found in general, with its limitations: In the 0.1-3.0 mg/kg groups, partial responders were among the patients with the lowest normalized peripheral clonal expansion, particularly in CD8+ T cells. After ivuxolimab, expanded clones were on average more numerous among CD8+ T cells than among CD4+ T cells. Low levels of normalized T-cell clonal expansion were also shown by some nonresponding patients. Clonal expansion of both CD4+ and CD8+ blood T cells was observed from baseline to week 6 at doses 0.1 to 3.0 mg/kg. The antigen specificity of the peripheral T cells that underwent clonal expansion was not determined.

For sequencing of the TCRbeta CDR3 region, genomic DNA was extracted from the sorted cells. The immunoSEQ Assay was used for sequencing of TCRbeta CDR3 regions. Drawn from immuneACCESS, this table holds only the in-frame rearrangements with V and J called that TCRdb kept. Clones are partly lost; checked studies trace under half to an unresolved V gene and leave the rest unexplained. Here the sample has 8,500 to 14,000 clones; around 80% occur a single time. Of the sample, approximately 15% falls within the top ten clones. Here the sequenced sample was CD4+ or CD8+ T cells sorted from blood, taken in a trial of the OX40 agonist ivuxolimab. The sequence is built from TRBV29-1 and TRBJ1-1; 7 central nucleotides agree with TRBD1. The clonotype originates from an adult with an advanced solid tumor such as melanoma, head and neck, liver or kidney cancer. The CDR3 reads CSVGDSQRGRAFF. The nucleotide sequence is given as TGCAGCGTTGGGGACAGTCAACGGGGACGAGCTTTCTTT.